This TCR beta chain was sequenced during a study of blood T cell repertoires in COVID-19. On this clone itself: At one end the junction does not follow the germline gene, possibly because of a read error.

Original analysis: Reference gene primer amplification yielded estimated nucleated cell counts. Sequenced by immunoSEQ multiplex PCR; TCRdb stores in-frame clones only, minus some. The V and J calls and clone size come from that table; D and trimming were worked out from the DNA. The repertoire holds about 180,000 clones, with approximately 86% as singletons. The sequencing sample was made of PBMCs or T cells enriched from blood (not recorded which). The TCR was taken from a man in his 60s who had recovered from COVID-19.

CDR3 sequence (DNA): TGTGCTAGCAGCTACGGGACTAGCGGAAACACCGGGGAGCTGTTTTTT. Its protein is CASSYGTSGNTGELFF. The rearrangement uses TRBV7-7 and TRBJ2-2, with 11 nucleotides matching TRBD2. Germline V gene data show CDR1 as SSHAT and CDR2 as FNYEAQ (reference sequence). This CDR3 comprises 16 residues.